This TCR beta chain was retrieved from a study of cytomegalovirus exposure and HLA in healthy donors. The primer mix had 60 Vbeta and 13 Jbeta primers. Using immunoSEQ multiplex PCR, the repertoire was profiled, and TCRdb retains in-frame clones only, with some absent. The sample holds about 82,000 clones, 80% to 90% seen once. The count of this clone is one. The germline gene is not matched at one end of the junction; a read error may be the cause. The CDR3 runs to 13 residues. Germline CDR1 and CDR2: MNHNS and SASEGT. The source of this sequence is a man between 18 and 29 years old in good health and CMV-seronegative. The sample consisted of PBMCs. The J gene is TRBJ2-1, the V gene TRBV6-1; D gene unclear. Written as DNA, the CDR3 is TGTGCCGGCAGTGAAGCGCTTCGGGATGAGCAGTTCTTC. It is translated as CAGSEALRDEQFF.